Listed here are 30 T cell receptor beta chains from one sample, sequenced in a study of CD8 T cells in ankylosing spondylitis. Via MiXCR, TCRdb re-called the 5' RACE reads, giving one row per CDR3 protein. The repertoire holds about 200,000 distinct CDR3 sequences, with around 25% as singletons. The sequenced sample consisted of blood, either unsorted or a sorted T cell fraction (not recorded which). Every receptor here comes from a male donor with ankylosing spondylitis or in good health (not recorded which).

The chain links TRBV9 to TRBJ2-1, with 8 bases that match TRBD2. Per the germline V gene, CDR1 is SGDLS and CDR2 is YYNGEE. V lost 1 base to trimming and J lost 4 bases; unmatched junction nucleotides: 7. This CDR3 has 16 amino acids. The CDR3 sequence is CASSVKTGGNYNEQFF. The CDR3 DNA is TGTGCCAGCAGCGTAAAGACGGGAGGGAATTACAATGAGCAGTTCTTC.

This clonotype was seen repeatedly, ten times or more. The gene calls are TRBV20-1 and TRBJ1-1; TRBD1 agrees at 9 bases. The CDR3 has 15 amino acids. Germline trimming cut 6 bases from V and 0 bases from J; bases unmatched to any gene: 8. Germline lookup yields CDR1 DFQATT and CDR2 SNEGSKA (reference sequence). The CDR3 DNA reads TGCAGTGCATCCGGGACAGGGTCCCTGAACACTGAAGCTTTCTTT. This encodes CSASGTGSLNTEAFF.

This clonotype has ten or more counts. The chain carries TRBV20-1 and TRBJ2-4; the match to TRBD1 covers 12 bases. CDR3 length equals 15 residues. Unmatched junction bases numbered 7, after V lost 3 bases and J lost 7 bases. The germline V gene encodes CDR1 DFQATT and CDR2 SNEGSKA (reference sequence). CDR3 residues: CSASIPGQGANIQYF. The CDR3 region has the DNA TGCAGTGCTAGCATTCCGGGACAGGGGGCTAACATTCAGTACTTC.

The rearrangement uses TRBV12-3 or TRBV12-4 and TRBJ2-2; possible D gene TRBD1, 6 bases. This CDR3 region has 13 residues. Trimming cost V 11 bases and J 1 base, with 11 bases left between them. CDR3 loop: CALQTGNTGELFF. CDR3 coding DNA: TGTGCCTTACAGACAGGGAACACCGGGGAGCTGTTTTTT.

At least ten counts were recorded for this clonotype. The V call is TRBV7-9, the J call TRBJ2-6, with no clear D. Germline-derived CDR1 and CDR2 are SEHNR and FQNEAQ (reference sequence). CDR3 size: 16 residues. V shed 2 bases and J shed 1 base, with 9 bases lying between them. The CDR3 DNA reads as TGTGCCAGCAGCTTAATGATAACGTCTGGGGCCAACGTCCTGACTTTC. Translation: CASSLMITSGANVLTF.

This clonotype was counted at least ten times. This chain joins TRBV12-3 or TRBV12-4 and TRBJ2-7; 13 bases are a match to TRBD2. Trimming took 5 bases from V and 1 from J; bases not matched to a gene: 8. This CDR3 comprises 17 residues. CDR3 DNA sequence: TGTGCCAGCAGTCCTGGACTAGCGGGAGATGTTTCCTACGAGCAGTACTTC. Translating gives CASSPGLAGDVSYEQYF.

This clonotype was counted ten times or more. This chain uses TRBV10-2 with TRBJ2-1, with D perhaps TRBD2 (6 bases). The CDR3 has 11 residues. V shed 6 bases and J shed 16 bases, with 16 bases lying between them. Germline CDR1 reads WSHSY; CDR2 reads SAAADI. The CDR3 loop is CASRDTGAKFF. As DNA, the CDR3 is TGCGCCAGCAGAGACACGGGAGCTAAATTCTTC.

This clonotype was seen ten or more times. This chain uses TRBV29-1 with TRBJ2-5; TRBD1 aligns across 8 bases. CDR1 SQVTM and CDR2 ANQGSEA come from the germline V gene. CDR3 length: 12 amino acids. The ends lost 7 bases at V and 2 bases at J; junction bases unmatched: 3. CDR3 sequence reads: CSARTGQETQYF. CDR3 DNA sequence: TGCAGCGCCAGGACAGGGCAAGAGACCCAGTACTTC.

This clonotype came up many times. J is TRBJ2-2 and V is TRBV25-1; D uncertain. Trimming took 2 bases from V and 6 from J, leaving 1 base between them. This CDR3 region has 11 residues. Germline CDR1 MGHDK, CDR2 SYGVNS. CDR3 residues: CASSEAGELFF. CDR3 in DNA: TGTGCCAGCAGTGAAGCCGGGGAGCTGTTTTTT.

At least ten counts were recorded for this clonotype. CDR3 amino acids: CASSPGTSGRNEQFF. In DNA form, the CDR3 reads TGCGCCAGCAGCCCCGGGACTAGCGGGAGAAATGAGCAGTTCTTC. The chain carries TRBV5-1 and TRBJ2-1, with 14 bases that match TRBD2. The CDR3 consists of 15 residues. Germline loops: CDR1 SGHRS, CDR2 YFSETQ. J gave up 7 bases and V 4 bases, and 4 bases lay outside the gene matches.

This clonotype was seen many times. The chain combines TRBV6-2 or TRBV6-3 with TRBJ2-1; TRBD2 agrees at 13 bases. Germline loops: CDR1 MNHEY, CDR2 SVGEGT. The CDR3 is made up of 17 amino acids. With 2 bases clipped from V and 5 bases from J, the junction kept 6 bases outside the gene matches. The CDR3 DNA reads TGTGCCAGCAGTTACCCAACCGGGACTAGCGGGAACAATGAGCAGTTCTTC. Protein product: CASSYPTGTSGNNEQFF.

The chain carries TRBV20-1 and TRBJ1-1; D ambiguous. Germline V gene sequence: CDR1 DFQATT, CDR2 SNEGSKA (reference sequence). CDR3 size: 12 residues. V was pared by 7 bases and J by 1 base, with 10 bases between. The CDR3 sequence is CSVGVPNTEAFF. Here the CDR3 DNA reads TGCAGTGTTGGAGTCCCGAACACTGAAGCTTTCTTT.

This clonotype was seen at least ten times. The rearrangement uses TRBV4-1 and TRBJ1-5, with 8 bases aligning to TRBD1. This CDR3 is 17 amino acids long. The trim removed 2 bases at V and 2 bases at J, leaving 8 bases unmatched. The V gene's germline CDR1 is MGHRA and CDR2 YSYEKL. The CDR3 DNA reads TGCGCCAGCAGCCAAAAACCGGACAGGGAGGGCAATCAGCCCCAGCATTTT. Amino acid sequence: CASSQKPDREGNQPQHF.

The chain employs TRBV6-1 and TRBJ2-7; 11 bases fit TRBD1. Unmatched junction bases numbered 7, after V lost 5 bases and J lost 7 bases. The CDR3 is 14 residues long. CDR1 is MNHNS and CDR2 is SASEGT in the germline V gene. The CDR3 sequence is CASSPPGTGGEQYF. The CDR3 DNA is TGTGCCAGCAGTCCCCCCGGGACAGGGGGGGAGCAGTACTTC.

This clonotype appeared once. A single base separates this from a much larger clone, so it may be a read error. The chain combines TRBV20-1 with TRBJ2-3; no firm D call. The CDR3 consists of 16 residues. Per the germline V gene, CDR1 is DFQATT and CDR2 is SNEGSKA (reference sequence). The CDR3 sequence: CCARDLNVRHTDTQYF. The CDR3 DNA reads as TGCTGTGCTAGAGACCTGAATGTGAGGCACACAGATACGCAGTATTTT.

In this sample, this clonotype turned up a few times. The chain joins TRBV18 to TRBJ2-1, with D perhaps matching TRBD2 (6 bases). Germline V lookup: CDR1 KGHSH, CDR2 LQKENI. The CDR3 consists of 13 residues. Trimming removed 2 bases at V and 8 bases at J, with 10 bases between. CDR3 DNA sequence: TGTGCCAGCTCACCAGGGGGGAAGGATGAGCAGTTCTTC. Translating it yields CASSPGGKDEQFF.

Many counts were recorded for this clonotype. The chain couples TRBV29-1 to TRBJ2-4, with TRBD2 matching over 16 bases. The CDR3 contains 19 residues. Trimming cost V 3 bases and J 0 bases; bases outside gene matches: 8. Germline V CDR1 and CDR2: SQVTM, ANQGSEA. CDR3 bases: TGCAGCGTTGAGGGCCCGGGACTAGCGGGAGGGCTAGCCAAAAACATTCAGTACTTC. This gives the protein CSVEGPGLAGGLAKNIQYF.

The genes are TRBV12-3 or TRBV12-4 and TRBJ2-5; maybe TRBD2 (5 bases). The CDR3 runs 13 residues. Deletions cut 5 bases from V and 3 bases from J, with 10 bases between. The CDR3 sequence is CASSQWGEETQYF. CDR3 DNA sequence: TGTGCCAGCAGTCAATGGGGAGAAGAGACCCAGTACTTC.

This clonotype showed up just a few times. The CDR3, as DNA: TGCAGTGCCCCGGGGGGCGGGACAACAACCTACGAGCAGTACTTC. This sequence encodes CSAPGGGTTTYEQYF. The V gene is TRBV20-1, the J gene TRBJ2-7; TRBD2 is a possible D gene (7 bases). The CDR3 consists of 15 residues. Trimming left V 6 bases short and J 2 bases short, with 20 bases between. CDR1 and CDR2 from the germline V gene are DFQATT and SNEGSKA (reference sequence).

This clonotype has only a few counts. The V gene is TRBV5-5, the J gene TRBJ1-1; the D is unclear. Germline lookup yields CDR1 SGHKS and CDR2 YYEKEE (reference sequence). The V and J ends lost 2 bases and 6 bases respectively, with 20 bases between them. CDR3 length equals 16 residues. The CDR3 sequence is CASSFSPDAGYAEAFF. CDR3 bases: TGTGCCAGCAGCTTTAGCCCCGACGCGGGGTACGCTGAAGCTTTCTTT.

This clonotype has a count of ten or more. The chain joins TRBV29-1 to TRBJ1-2; weak D call: TRBD1 (6 bases). Trimming shortened V by 2 bases and J by 6 bases, and 7 bases separated the two germline ends. CDR1 and CDR2 (germline): SQVTM, ANQGSEA. The CDR3 runs 11 residues. As DNA, the CDR3 is TGCAGCGTTGAAACAGGGCATGGCTACACCTTC. It encodes CSVETGHGYTF.

This chain joins TRBV20-1 and TRBJ2-1; D is perhaps TRBD2 (6 bases). The CDR3 is 17 amino acids. Germline CDR1 DFQATT, CDR2 SNEGSKA (reference sequence). V dropped 4 bases and J dropped 0 bases, with 19 bases sitting between them. The CDR3 DNA is TGCAGTGCTACTCACCTAGTTCGGGAGAGCTCCTACAATGAGCAGTTCTTC. Encoded protein: CSATHLVRESSYNEQFF.

This clonotype was counted only a few times. The V and J genes are TRBV7-2 and TRBJ2-7; TRBD2 might be the D (5 bases). Germline V gives CDR1 SGHTA, CDR2 FQGNSA. The CDR3 loop spans 14 amino acids. V lost 6 bases, J lost 0 bases, and 12 bases lay in between. CDR3 region: CASRPPGSSYEQYF. CDR3 nucleotide sequence: TGTGCCAGCAGACCCCCGGGGAGCTCCTACGAGCAGTACTTC. The full variable domain, completed using reference TRBV7-2 and TRBJ2-7, is GAGVSQSPSNKVTEKGKDVELRCDPISGHTALYWYRQSLGQGLEFLIYFQGNSAPDKSGLPSDRFSAERTGGSVSTLTIQRTQQEDSAVYLCASRPPGSSYEQYFGPGTRLTVT.

The sample holds many counts of this clonotype. The chain has TRBV12-3 or TRBV12-4 and TRBJ2-3; 10 bases map to TRBD1. The CDR3 runs 14 residues. J was trimmed by 4 bases and V by 4 bases; bases with no gene match: 2. CDR3 residues: CASSSDRGSDTQYF. The CDR3 DNA reads as TGTGCCAGCAGTTCGGACAGGGGGTCAGATACGCAGTATTTT.

This clonotype has just a few counts. The V call is TRBV20-1, the J call TRBJ2-1; 14 bases align to TRBD2. After removal of 4 bases from V and 6 bases from J, the junction contained 17 bases not matched to a gene. The CDR3 spans 19 residues. Per the germline V gene, CDR1 is DFQATT and CDR2 is SNEGSKA (reference sequence). CDR3 sequence reads: CSATLIPGLAGAVVNEQFF. The CDR3 DNA is TGCAGTGCTACCCTAATTCCGGGACTAGCGGGAGCGGTGGTCAATGAGCAGTTCTTC.

The rearrangement links TRBV29-1 to TRBJ2-3; D is unresolved. CDR1 and CDR2 (germline): SQVTM, ANQGSEA. Trimming removed 8 bases at V and 6 bases at J, with 12 bases between. CDR3 length: 11 residues. The CDR3, as DNA: TGCAGCTTTTCTAAGAGGGATACGCAGTATTTT. Translation: CSFSKRDTQYF.

This chain links TRBV29-1 with TRBJ2-5, with D tentatively TRBD1 (5 bases). The CDR3 has 14 residues. The germline V gene has CDR1 SQVTM and CDR2 ANQGSEA. The V end was cut by 8 bases, the J end by 2 bases, with 18 bases between. Here the CDR3 DNA reads TGCAGCACCCGAAAGGGTGCAGGGCAAGAGACCCAGTACTTC. This translates into CSTRKGAGQETQYF.

This clonotype was recorded many times. V and J are TRBV29-1 and TRBJ2-7; TRBD2 aligns across 8 bases. Germline V CDR1 and CDR2: SQVTM, ANQGSEA. V shed 0 bases and J 5 bases; nucleotides not matched to a gene: 6. The CDR3 has 14 amino acids. CDR3 residues: CSVEDREGLDEQYF. Written as DNA, the CDR3 is TGCAGCGTTGAAGATCGGGAGGGACTGGACGAGCAGTACTTC.

The table lists this clonotype with many counts. The V gene is TRBV5-6, the J gene TRBJ2-2; TRBD2 is a possible D gene (6 bases). The CDR3 contains 15 residues. Germline V lookup: CDR1 SGHDT, CDR2 YYEEEE. Trimming took off 3 bases at V and 2 bases at J, with 11 bases between the two ends. The CDR3 loop reads CASSSLTSNTGELFF. CDR3 DNA: TGTGCCAGCAGCTCCTTGACTAGTAACACCGGGGAGCTGTTTTTT.

This chain links TRBV20-1 with TRBJ2-1; 9 nucleotides match TRBD2. This CDR3 region has 15 residues. Germline CDR1 DFQATT, CDR2 SNEGSKA (reference sequence). The J segment lost 7 bases and the V segment lost 4 bases, leaving 11 bases of the junction unmatched. The CDR3 reads CSAKSGASGTNEQFF. In DNA form, the CDR3 reads TGCAGTGCTAAAAGCGGGGCTAGCGGGACTAATGAGCAGTTCTTC.